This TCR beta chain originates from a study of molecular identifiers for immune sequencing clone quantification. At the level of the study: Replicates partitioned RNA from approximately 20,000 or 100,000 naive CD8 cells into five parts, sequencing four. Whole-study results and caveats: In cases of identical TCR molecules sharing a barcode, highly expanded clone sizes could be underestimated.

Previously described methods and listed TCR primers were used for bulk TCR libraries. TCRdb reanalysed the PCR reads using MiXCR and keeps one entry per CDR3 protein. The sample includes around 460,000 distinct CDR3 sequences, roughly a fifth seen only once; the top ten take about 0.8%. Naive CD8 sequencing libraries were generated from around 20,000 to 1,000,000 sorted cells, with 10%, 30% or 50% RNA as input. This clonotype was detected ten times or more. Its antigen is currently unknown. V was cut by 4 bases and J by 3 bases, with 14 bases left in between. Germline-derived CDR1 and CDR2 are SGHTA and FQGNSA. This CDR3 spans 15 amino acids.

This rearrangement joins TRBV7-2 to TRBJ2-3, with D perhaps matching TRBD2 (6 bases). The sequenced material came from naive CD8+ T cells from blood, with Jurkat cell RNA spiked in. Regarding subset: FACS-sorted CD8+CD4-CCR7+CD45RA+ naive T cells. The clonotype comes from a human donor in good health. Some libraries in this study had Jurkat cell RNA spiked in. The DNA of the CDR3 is TGTGCCAGCAGCTCCGGGACTCACAGGACAGATACGCAGTATTTT. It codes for CASSSGTHRTDTQYF.